The clone carrying this T cell receptor (beta chain) has ten or more counts. Its specificity is unknown. This entry is derived from a study of T cells in Graves' hyperthyroidism and ophthalmopathy. Amplified regions were TCR beta CDR3 sequences from RNA transcripts. HTBI primers were employed in a first-round RT-PCR of the TCR CDR3. Via MiXCR, TCRdb re-called the multiplex PCR reads, giving one row per CDR3 protein. The sample contains hundreds of thousands of distinct CDR3 sequences, 15% to 18% of which appear only once. The study, taken as a whole, reports: The blood repertoire included most of the expanded thyroid clonotypes above 0.001.

This CDR3 has 17 residues. Germline V gene data show CDR1 as MDHEN and CDR2 as SYDVKM. V lost 2 bases, J lost 0 bases, and 6 bases stayed unmatched. The sequence derives from a woman aged 18-29 years with Graves' hyperthyroidism. The chain couples TRBV28 to TRBJ2-4; 8 nucleotides align to TRBD1. The sequencing sample was made of blood. This chain's CDR3 is CASSLLRTGLAKNIQYF. CDR3 coding DNA: TGTGCCAGCAGTTTACTCCGGACAGGGCTAGCCAAAAACATTCAGTACTTC.